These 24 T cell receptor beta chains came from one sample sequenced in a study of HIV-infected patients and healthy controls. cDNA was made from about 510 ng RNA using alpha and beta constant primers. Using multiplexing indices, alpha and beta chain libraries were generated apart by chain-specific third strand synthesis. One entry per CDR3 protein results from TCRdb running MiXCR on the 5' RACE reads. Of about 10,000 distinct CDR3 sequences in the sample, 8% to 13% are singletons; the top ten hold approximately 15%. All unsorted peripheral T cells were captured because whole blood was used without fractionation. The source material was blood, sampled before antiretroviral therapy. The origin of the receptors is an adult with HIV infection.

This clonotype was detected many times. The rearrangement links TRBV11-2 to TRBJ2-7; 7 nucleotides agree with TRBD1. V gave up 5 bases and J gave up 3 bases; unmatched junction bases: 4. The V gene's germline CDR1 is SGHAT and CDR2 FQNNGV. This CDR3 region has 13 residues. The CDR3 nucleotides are TGTGCCAGCAGCCCGGGGACAGTCTACGAGCAGTACTTC. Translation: CASSPGTVYEQYF.

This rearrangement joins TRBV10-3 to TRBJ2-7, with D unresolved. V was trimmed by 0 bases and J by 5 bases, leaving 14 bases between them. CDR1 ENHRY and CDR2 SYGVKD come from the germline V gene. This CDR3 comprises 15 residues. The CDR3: CAISESTLLGHEQYF. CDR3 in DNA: TGTGCCATCAGTGAGTCGACTCTCCTAGGCCACGAGCAGTACTTC.

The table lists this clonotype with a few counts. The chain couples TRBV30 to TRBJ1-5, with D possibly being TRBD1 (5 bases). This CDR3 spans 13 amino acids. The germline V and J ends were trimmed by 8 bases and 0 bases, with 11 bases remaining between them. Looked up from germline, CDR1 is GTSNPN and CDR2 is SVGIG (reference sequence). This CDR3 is CAVGGGSNQPQHF. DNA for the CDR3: TGTGCCGTGGGCGGGGGTAGCAATCAGCCCCAGCATTTT.

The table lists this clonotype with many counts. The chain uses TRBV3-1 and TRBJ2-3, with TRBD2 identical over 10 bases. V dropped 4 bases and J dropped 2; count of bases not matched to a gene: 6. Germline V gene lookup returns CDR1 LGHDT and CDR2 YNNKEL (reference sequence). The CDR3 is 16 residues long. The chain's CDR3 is CASSLWSGGATDTQYF. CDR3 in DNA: TGTGCCAGCAGCCTATGGAGCGGGGGGGCCACAGATACGCAGTATTTT.

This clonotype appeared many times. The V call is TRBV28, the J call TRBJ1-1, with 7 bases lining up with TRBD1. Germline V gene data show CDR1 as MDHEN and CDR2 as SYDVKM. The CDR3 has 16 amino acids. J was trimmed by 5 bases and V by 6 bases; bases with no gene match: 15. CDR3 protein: CASRYSGTAAGTEAFF. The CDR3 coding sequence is TGTGCCAGCAGATATTCCGGGACAGCAGCGGGAACTGAAGCTTTCTTT.

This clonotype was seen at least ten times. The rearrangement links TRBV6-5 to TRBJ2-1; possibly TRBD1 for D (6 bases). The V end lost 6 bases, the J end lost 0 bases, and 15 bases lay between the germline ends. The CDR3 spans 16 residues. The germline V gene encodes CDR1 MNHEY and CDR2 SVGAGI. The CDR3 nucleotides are TGTGCCAGCAGCAGAACAGGGAGTAGCTCCTACAATGAGCAGTTCTTC. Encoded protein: CASSRTGSSSYNEQFF.

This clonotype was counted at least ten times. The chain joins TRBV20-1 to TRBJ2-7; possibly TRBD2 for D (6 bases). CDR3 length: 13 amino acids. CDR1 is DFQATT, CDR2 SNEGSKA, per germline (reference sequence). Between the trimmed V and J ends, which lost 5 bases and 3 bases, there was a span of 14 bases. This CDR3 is CSASGLESYEQYF. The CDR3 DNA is TGCAGTGCTTCGGGACTGGAGAGCTACGAGCAGTACTTC.

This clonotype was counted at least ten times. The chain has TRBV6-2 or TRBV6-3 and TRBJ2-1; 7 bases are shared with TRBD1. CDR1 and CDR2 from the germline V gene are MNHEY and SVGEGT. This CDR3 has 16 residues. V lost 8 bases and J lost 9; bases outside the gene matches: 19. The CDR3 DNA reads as TGTGCCAGCCTTTTTGACAGGGTAACGAGCGTGGGTGAGCAGTTCTTC. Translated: CASLFDRVTSVGEQFF.

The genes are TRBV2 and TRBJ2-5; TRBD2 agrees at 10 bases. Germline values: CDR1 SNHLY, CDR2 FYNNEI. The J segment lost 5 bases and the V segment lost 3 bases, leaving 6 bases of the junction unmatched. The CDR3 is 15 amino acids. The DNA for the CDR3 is TGTGCCAGCAGTGAGCCTAGCGGGAGAATTGAGACCCAGTACTTC. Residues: CASSEPSGRIETQYF.

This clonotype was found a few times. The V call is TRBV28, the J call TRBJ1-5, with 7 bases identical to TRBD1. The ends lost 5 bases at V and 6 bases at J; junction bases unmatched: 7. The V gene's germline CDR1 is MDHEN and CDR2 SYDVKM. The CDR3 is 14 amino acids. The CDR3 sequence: CASSPTGRSQPQHF. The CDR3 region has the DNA TGTGCCAGCAGTCCGACAGGGCGAAGTCAGCCCCAGCATTTT.

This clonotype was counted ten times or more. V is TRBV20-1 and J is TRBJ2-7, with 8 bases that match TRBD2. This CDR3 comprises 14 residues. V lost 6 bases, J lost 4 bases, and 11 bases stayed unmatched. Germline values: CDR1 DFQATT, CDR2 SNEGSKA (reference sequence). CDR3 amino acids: CSARGTRAWYEQYF. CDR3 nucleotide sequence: TGCAGTGCCCGCGGGACTAGGGCTTGGTACGAGCAGTACTTC.

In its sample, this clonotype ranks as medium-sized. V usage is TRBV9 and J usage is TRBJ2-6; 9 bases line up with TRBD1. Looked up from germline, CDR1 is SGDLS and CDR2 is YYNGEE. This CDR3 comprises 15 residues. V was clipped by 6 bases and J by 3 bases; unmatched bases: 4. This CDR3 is CASNRGQGGANVLTF. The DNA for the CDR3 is TGTGCCAGCAACAGGGGGCAAGGTGGGGCCAACGTCCTGACTTTC.

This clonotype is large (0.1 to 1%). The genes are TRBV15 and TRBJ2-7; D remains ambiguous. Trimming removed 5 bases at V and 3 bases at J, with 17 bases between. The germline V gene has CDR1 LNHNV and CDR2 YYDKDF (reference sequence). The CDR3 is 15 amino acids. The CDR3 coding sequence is TGTGCCACCAGCGTGCTTGCGGACGGAGACTACGAGCAGTACTTC. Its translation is CATSVLADGDYEQYF. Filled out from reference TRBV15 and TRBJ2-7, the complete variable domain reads DAMVIQNPRYQVTQFGKPVTLSCSQTLNHNVMYWYQQKSSQAPKLLFHYYDKDFNNEADTPDNFQSRRPNTSFCFLDIRSPGLGDTAMYLCATSVLADGDYEQYFGPGTRLTVT.

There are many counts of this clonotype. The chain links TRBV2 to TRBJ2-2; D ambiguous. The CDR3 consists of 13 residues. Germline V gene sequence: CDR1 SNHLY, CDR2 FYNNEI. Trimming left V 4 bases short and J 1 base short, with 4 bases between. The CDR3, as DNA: TGTGCCAGCAGTGCAGGGAACACCGGGGAGCTGTTTTTT. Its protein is CASSAGNTGELFF.

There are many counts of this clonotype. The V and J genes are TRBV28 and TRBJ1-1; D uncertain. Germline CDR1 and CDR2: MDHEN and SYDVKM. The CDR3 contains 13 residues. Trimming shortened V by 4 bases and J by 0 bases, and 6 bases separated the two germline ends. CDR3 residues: CASSSEVNTEAFF. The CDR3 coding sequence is TGTGCCAGCAGTTCTGAGGTGAACACTGAAGCTTTCTTT.

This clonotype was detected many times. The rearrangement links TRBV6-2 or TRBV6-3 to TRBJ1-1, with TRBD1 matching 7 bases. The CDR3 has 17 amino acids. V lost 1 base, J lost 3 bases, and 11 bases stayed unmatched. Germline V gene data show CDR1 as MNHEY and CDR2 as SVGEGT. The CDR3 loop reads CASSYYLSQGVDTEAFF. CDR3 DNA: TGTGCCAGCAGTTACTACCTCTCCCAGGGGGTGGACACTGAAGCTTTCTTT.

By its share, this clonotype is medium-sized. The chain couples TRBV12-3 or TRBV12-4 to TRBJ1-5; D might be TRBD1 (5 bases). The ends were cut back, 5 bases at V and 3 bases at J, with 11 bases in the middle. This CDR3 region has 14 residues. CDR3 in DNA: TGTGCCAGCAGTCCCCCGGGGGACAATCAGCCCCAGCATTTT. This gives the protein CASSPPGDNQPQHF.

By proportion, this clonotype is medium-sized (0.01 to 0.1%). CDR3 DNA: TGTGCCAGCAGCCAAGGGGGTACTGAAGCTTTCTTT. Protein product: CASSQGGTEAFF. The chain employs TRBV14 and TRBJ1-1; D remains ambiguous. CDR1 SGHDN and CDR2 FVKESK come from the germline V gene. Trimming stripped 1 base from V and 5 bases from J, with 5 bases between. The CDR3 is 12 amino acids.

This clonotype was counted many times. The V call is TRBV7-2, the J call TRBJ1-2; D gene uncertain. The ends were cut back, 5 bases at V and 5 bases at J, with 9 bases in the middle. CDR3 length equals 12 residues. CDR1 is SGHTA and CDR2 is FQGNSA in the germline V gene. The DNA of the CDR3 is TGTGCCAGCAGCCCGGACGGTTATGGCTACACCTTC. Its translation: CASSPDGYGYTF.

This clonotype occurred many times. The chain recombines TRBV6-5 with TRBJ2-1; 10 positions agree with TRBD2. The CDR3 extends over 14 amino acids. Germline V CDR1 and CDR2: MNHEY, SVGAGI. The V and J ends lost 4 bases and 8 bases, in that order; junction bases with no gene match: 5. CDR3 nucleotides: TGTGCCAGCAGTTCTCCTAGCGGGGGCGATGAGCAGTTCTTC. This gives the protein CASSSPSGGDEQFF.

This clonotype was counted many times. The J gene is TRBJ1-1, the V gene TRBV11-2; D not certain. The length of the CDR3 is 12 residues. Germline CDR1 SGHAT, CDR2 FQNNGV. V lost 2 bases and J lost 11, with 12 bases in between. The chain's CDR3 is CASSLNGLEAFF. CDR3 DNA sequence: TGTGCCAGCAGCTTAAATGGTCTGGAGGCTTTCTTT.

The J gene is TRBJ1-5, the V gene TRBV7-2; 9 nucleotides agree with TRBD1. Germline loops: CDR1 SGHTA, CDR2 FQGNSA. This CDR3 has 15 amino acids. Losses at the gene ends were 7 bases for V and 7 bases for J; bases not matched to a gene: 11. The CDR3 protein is CASTMGQGVGQPQHF. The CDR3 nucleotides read TGTGCCAGCACCATGGGACAGGGTGTGGGACAGCCCCAGCATTTT.

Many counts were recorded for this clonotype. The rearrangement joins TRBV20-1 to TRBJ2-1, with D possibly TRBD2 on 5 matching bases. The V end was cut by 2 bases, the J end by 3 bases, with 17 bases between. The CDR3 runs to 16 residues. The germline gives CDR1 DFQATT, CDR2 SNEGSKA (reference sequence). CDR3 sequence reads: CSARLTGNIRYNEQFF. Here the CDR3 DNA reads TGCAGTGCTAGATTAACCGGGAACATCCGCTACAATGAGCAGTTCTTC.

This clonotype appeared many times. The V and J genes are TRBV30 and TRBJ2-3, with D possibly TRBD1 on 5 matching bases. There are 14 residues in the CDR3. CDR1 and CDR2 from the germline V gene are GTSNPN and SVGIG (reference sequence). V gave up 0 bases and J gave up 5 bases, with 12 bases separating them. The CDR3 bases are TGTGCCTGGAGTGTAGGGGTCCTCGGAGATACGCAGTATTTT. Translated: CAWSVGVLGDTQYF.